These 30 T cell receptor beta chains share one sample of origin, sequenced in a study of vaccination and CD4 T cells after COVID-19 (dated 2022 in TCRdb). The meaning of the sample's treatment or condition label: approximately nine-day PBMC culture with coronavirus spike peptide pools or control peptides (ViraFEST assay). Their antigens are not known. The library relied on PCR. The sample was run on an Illumina iSeq 100. DNA from cultured CD4+ T cells was subjected to TCR sequencing with the Oncomine TCR Beta short-read assay at the Johns Hopkins FTIC core. TCRdb reworked the public reads: Q25 trimming with fastp, MiXCR clone assembly, productive beta chains retained. Every CDR3 protein is listed once, alongside the most common genes and DNA of its rows. Counted in this sample were 25,000 or so distinct CDR3 sequences; around 70% of them appeared once. Clones ranked in the top ten supply 20% to 25% of the sample.

Sequencing was performed on CD4+ T cells from blood, cultured in vitro, taken after SARS-CoV-2 vaccination. The receptors shown here come from a human donor who received a COVID-19 vaccine.

V usage is TRBV24-1 and J usage is TRBJ2-3, with TRBD2 identical over 13 bases. Germline CDR1 KGHDR, CDR2 SFDVKD. V dropped 4 bases and J dropped 5; count of bases not matched to a gene: 8. CDR3 length: 17 residues. This CDR3 reads CATSDGLAGARGDTQYF. CDR3 bases: TGTGCCACCAGTGACGGACTAGCGGGGGCTCGCGGAGATACGCAGTATTTT.

The chain has TRBV18 and TRBJ1-2; D possibly corresponds to TRBD1 (6 bases). Per the germline V gene, CDR1 is KGHSH and CDR2 is LQKENI. The CDR3 length is 16 residues. V gave up 2 bases and J gave up 4 bases, with 17 bases separating them. This chain's CDR3 is CASSPGGPLPFYGYTF. Written as DNA, the CDR3 is TGTGCCAGCTCACCAGGGGGCCCGCTTCCATTCTATGGCTACACCTTC.

This sequence joins TRBV7-9 and TRBJ2-5; D is possibly TRBD2 (5 bases). V gave up 6 bases and J gave up 1 base, with 15 bases separating them. The CDR3 contains 15 residues. CDR1 is SEHNR, CDR2 FQNEAQ, per germline (reference sequence). The CDR3, as DNA: TGTGCCAGCAGTCCTCTCAGCGGCAGCCAAGAGACCCAGTACTTC. Protein sequence: CASSPLSGSQETQYF.

This clonotype was recorded a few times. This chain links TRBV7-2 with TRBJ1-2; 7 bases fit TRBD1. CDR1 is SGHTA, CDR2 FQGNSA, per germline. Losses at the gene ends were 0 bases for V and 5 bases for J; bases not matched to a gene: 6. This CDR3 has 15 amino acids. CDR3: CASSLAPGTAYGYTF. The CDR3 DNA follows: TGTGCCAGCAGCTTAGCCCCCGGGACAGCTTATGGCTACACCTTC.

The chain couples TRBV2 to TRBJ1-2, with D unresolved. V dropped 6 bases and J dropped 4 bases, with 9 bases sitting between them. This CDR3 comprises 12 residues. Germline lookup yields CDR1 SNHLY and CDR2 FYNNEI. The CDR3 DNA is TGTGCCAGCAGCGACGTAGGCTATGGCTACACCTTC. Its protein is CASSDVGYGYTF.

The rearrangement joins TRBV18 to TRBJ1-1; D possibly corresponds to TRBD1 (5 bases). This CDR3 is built from 13 residues. Per germline, CDR1 KGHSH and CDR2 LQKENI. With 0 bases removed from V and 6 bases from J, the gap between germline ends came to 8 bases. CDR3 coding DNA: TGTGCCAGCTCACCACCTACAGGCCCTGAAGCTTTCTTT. Translation: CASSPPTGPEAFF.

V usage is TRBV7-8 and J usage is TRBJ2-7; the match to TRBD2 covers 11 bases. The J segment lost 2 bases and the V segment lost 1 base, leaving 10 bases of the junction unmatched. This CDR3 has 18 amino acids. Looked up from germline, CDR1 is SGHVS and CDR2 is FQNEAQ. CDR3 protein: CASSLVVAGGPRPYEQYF. CDR3 coding DNA: TGTGCCAGCAGCTTAGTCGTAGCGGGGGGGCCCAGACCCTACGAGCAGTACTTC. Full variable domain (outside the CDR3, taken from reference TRBV7-8 and TRBJ2-7): GAGVSQSPRYKVAKRGQDVALRCDPISGHVSLFWYQQALGQGPEFLTYFQNEAQLDKSGLPSDRFFAERPEGSVSTLKIQRTQQEDSAVYLCASSLVVAGGPRPYEQYFGPGTRLTVT.

The chain has TRBV7-8 and TRBJ2-2; either TRBD1 or TRBD2 may fit D (5 bases each). Deletions cut 8 bases from V and 2 bases from J, with 12 bases between. The CDR3 extends over 14 amino acids. CDR1 is SGHVS, CDR2 FQNEAQ, per germline. The CDR3, as DNA: TGTGCCAGCCCACGAGGGGTCAACACCGGGGAGCTGTTTTTT. It translates to CASPRGVNTGELFF.

The chain carries TRBV12-3 or TRBV12-4 and TRBJ2-7; 7 bases line up with TRBD1. V lost 5 bases and J lost 6; bases outside the gene matches: 4. The CDR3 sequence is 12 residues long. DNA of the CDR3: TGTGCCAGCAGTCAACAGGGGAGCGAGCAGTACTTC. Translating gives CASSQQGSEQYF.

This rearrangement joins TRBV21-1 to TRBJ1-2. TRBV21-1 is labeled a pseudogene. This CDR3 has 12 residues. CDR3 loop: CASLDSFEGYTF. The CDR3 bases are TGTGCCAGCCTAGATTCTTTCGAGGGCTACACCTTC.

This clonotype has just a few counts. The genes are TRBV30 and TRBJ1-2; D not resolved. This CDR3 is built from 13 residues. CDR1 and CDR2 (germline): GTSNPN, SVGIG (reference sequence). Trimming removed 3 bases at V and 3 bases at J, with 11 bases between. The CDR3 nucleotides read TGTGCCTGGAGCAGACCGTTGGACTATGGCTACACCTTC. It is translated as CAWSRPLDYGYTF.

V gene TRBV19 combines with J gene TRBJ1-1, with D possibly TRBD1 on 6 matching bases. The CDR3 runs 15 residues. Germline CDR1 reads LNHDA; CDR2 reads SQIVND (reference sequence). The ends were cut back, 10 bases at V and 4 bases at J, with 22 bases in the middle. The CDR3: CATSGGRLLTTEAFF. In nucleotides, the CDR3 is TGTGCCACCAGCGGGGGGCGCCTATTGACCACTGAAGCTTTCTTT.

The gene calls are TRBV11-3 and TRBJ2-5; 12 nucleotides match TRBD2. The V gene's germline CDR1 is SGHNT and CDR2 YENEEA. J lost 7 bases, V lost 1 base, and 4 bases had no gene match. The CDR3 is 15 amino acids. The CDR3 protein is CASSLALTSGGTQYF. CDR3 bases: TGTGCCAGCAGCTTAGCCTTGACTAGCGGGGGGACCCAGTACTTC. The variable domain in full, completed from reference TRBV11-3 and TRBJ2-5, reads EAGVVQSPRYKIIEKKQPVAFWCNPISGHNTLYWYLQNLGQGPELLIRYENEEAVDDSQLPKDRFSAERLKGVDSTLKIQPAELGDSAVYLCASSLALTSGGTQYFGPGTRLLVL.

This clonotype was observed a few times. V gene TRBV14 combines with J gene TRBJ1-5; the match to TRBD1 covers 9 bases. CDR3 length: 17 residues. In germline, CDR1 is SGHDN, CDR2 FVKESK. Trimming at V came to 1 base and at J to 6 bases, leaving 10 bases not matched to a gene. The CDR3 nucleotides read TGTGCCAGCAGCCAAGGCGCGGGACAGGGAATTGGTCAGCCCCAGCATTTT. Protein product: CASSQGAGQGIGQPQHF.

The V call is TRBV24-1, the J call TRBJ2-1; D uncertain. Germline loops: CDR1 KGHDR, CDR2 SFDVKD. The CDR3 consists of 13 residues. Deletions cut 8 bases from V and 10 bases from J, with 17 bases between. CDR3 bases: TGTGCCACCAATGCCGCCGGAATGAACGAGCAGTTCTTC. This codes for CATNAAGMNEQFF.

There are a few counts of this clonotype. In nucleotides, the CDR3 is TGCAGTGCTAGACCTAGTACTGGGACTAGCGGGGTGCGAGATACGCAGTATTTT. Translating it yields CSARPSTGTSGVRDTQYF. The rearrangement joins TRBV20-1 to TRBJ2-3; 13 bases align to TRBD2. Germline V gene lookup returns CDR1 DFQATT and CDR2 SNEGSKA (reference sequence). The V segment lost 2 bases and the J segment 5 bases; nucleotides outside the gene matches: 13. This CDR3 has 18 amino acids.

The J gene is TRBJ2-7, the V gene TRBV4-1, with TRBD1 identical over 9 bases. V dropped 0 bases and J dropped 3; count of bases not matched to a gene: 6. Germline CDR1 MGHRA, CDR2 YSYEKL. The CDR3 runs to 16 residues. In nucleotides, the CDR3 is TGCGCCAGCAGCCAAGATGATATGGGACAGGGCTACGAGCAGTACTTC. This gives the protein CASSQDDMGQGYEQYF.

The sample holds a few counts of this clonotype. The chain links TRBV6-1 to TRBJ2-1, with 9 positions matching TRBD2. The CDR3 spans 15 residues. V lost 9 bases and J lost 0; bases outside the gene matches: 6. Germline V gene data show CDR1 as MNHNS and CDR2 as SASEGT. The CDR3 spells CASSSGVSSYNEQFF. The DNA for the CDR3 is TGTGCCAGTTCTAGCGGGGTGAGCTCCTACAATGAGCAGTTCTTC.

The V call is TRBV10-3, the J call TRBJ2-3; D is perhaps TRBD1 (5 bases). Germline V lookup: CDR1 ENHRY, CDR2 SYGVKD. Between the trimmed V and J ends, which lost 9 bases and 5 bases, there was a span of 9 bases. The CDR3 runs to 11 residues. CDR3: CAMGLGDTQYF. In nucleotides, the CDR3 is TGTGCCATGGGGCTTGGAGATACGCAGTATTTT.

V and J are TRBV19 and TRBJ2-3, with 8 bases lining up with TRBD1. The junction had 5 bases not matched to a gene; V was cut back by 2 bases and J by 4 bases. The CDR3 totals 15 residues. Germline CDR1 LNHDA, CDR2 SQIVND (reference sequence). The CDR3 DNA reads TGTGCCAGTAGTATATCAGGGGGCGGGGCAGATACGCAGTATTTT. This sequence encodes CASSISGGGADTQYF.

In this sample, this clonotype turned up once. The chain has TRBV19 and TRBJ1-5, with 9 bases aligning to TRBD1. Germline V gene lookup returns CDR1 LNHDA and CDR2 SQIVND (reference sequence). With V trimmed by 8 bases and J by 7 bases, 24 bases remained unmatched. CDR3 length: 19 amino acids. As DNA, the CDR3 is TGTGCCAGTCCTGGTAGTATGGCAAGAACAGGGGGCTCTCGGCAGCCCCAGCATTTT. It codes for CASPGSMARTGGSRQPQHF. The complete variable domain, with remaining parts taken from reference TRBV19 and TRBJ1-5, reads DGGITQSPKYLFRKEGQNVTLSCEQNLNHDAMYWYRQDPGQGLRLIYYSQIVNDFQKGDIAEGYSVSREKKESFPLTVTSAQKNPTAFYLCASPGSMARTGGSRQPQHFGDGTRLSIL.

The chain recombines TRBV7-8 with TRBJ1-1; 9 bases agree with TRBD1. The V gene end was trimmed by 3 bases and the J gene end by 3 bases; junction bases not matched to a gene: 2. Germline values: CDR1 SGHVS, CDR2 FQNEAQ. The CDR3 is made up of 14 amino acids. DNA for the CDR3: TGTGCCAGCAGCTTGACAGGGGGGGACACTGAAGCTTTCTTT. This translates into CASSLTGGDTEAFF.

This sequence joins TRBV28 and TRBJ2-1, with TRBD2 matching over 12 bases. This CDR3 region has 15 residues. The V gene end was trimmed by 3 bases and the J gene end by 8 bases; junction bases not matched to a gene: 5. Germline V gene lookup returns CDR1 MDHEN and CDR2 SYDVKM. The CDR3: CASSLPSGGAYEQFF. The CDR3 DNA is TGTGCCAGCAGTTTGCCTAGCGGGGGGGCGTATGAGCAGTTCTTC.

In its sample, this clonotype was seen a few times. This chain connects TRBV7-8 to TRBJ1-6; 7 positions agree with TRBD1. Per germline, CDR1 SGHVS and CDR2 FQNEAQ. V lost 4 bases and J lost 10; bases outside the gene matches: 16. This CDR3 comprises 17 residues. CDR3: CASSWMDETGQSSPLHF. The CDR3 DNA sequence: TGTGCCAGCAGCTGGATGGACGAGACAGGGCAATCATCACCCCTCCACTTT.

This sequence joins TRBV6-1 and TRBJ2-5; TRBD2 agrees at 11 bases. The CDR3 has 15 residues. Germline V CDR1 and CDR2: MNHNS, SASEGT. J lost 3 bases, V lost 6 bases, and 6 bases had no gene match. The DNA for the CDR3 is TGTGCCAGCAGACCTCTAGCGGGGGGTAAAGAGACCCAGTACTTC. Amino acid sequence: CASRPLAGGKETQYF.

In nucleotides, the CDR3 is TGTGCCAGCAGTGACGTGGGACAGGGAATGAACACTGAAGCTTTCTTT. Translating gives CASSDVGQGMNTEAFF. V usage is TRBV6-1 and J usage is TRBJ1-1; 9 bases map to TRBD1. This CDR3 is 16 amino acids long. CDR1 and CDR2 (germline): MNHNS, SASEGT. V shed 3 bases and J 0 bases; nucleotides not matched to a gene: 5.

In its sample, this clonotype was seen a few times. The chain recombines TRBV5-4 with TRBJ1-2; possibly TRBD1 for D (5 bases). CDR1 SGHNT and CDR2 YYREEE come from the germline V gene (reference sequence). The CDR3 contains 14 residues. Deletions cut 4 bases from V and 8 bases from J, with 18 bases between. In DNA, the CDR3 is TGTGCCAGCAGCCATCCTCTGGGGGAGCCGGGCTACACCTTC. Translating it yields CASSHPLGEPGYTF.

The chain couples TRBV20-1 to TRBJ1-4, with TRBD1 identical over 11 bases. CDR1 and CDR2 (germline): DFQATT, SNEGSKA (reference sequence). The CDR3 spans 15 residues. V gave up 1 base and J gave up 8 bases; unmatched junction bases: 6. Here the CDR3 DNA reads TGCAGTGCTAGAGGGACAGGGGGCAGTTGGGAAAAACTGTTTTTT. Protein sequence: CSARGTGGSWEKLFF.

The J gene is TRBJ2-2, the V gene TRBV20-1; the D gene is possibly TRBD1 (5 bases). The germline V gene has CDR1 DFQATT and CDR2 SNEGSKA (reference sequence). This CDR3 is 13 amino acids long. V dropped 4 bases and J dropped 7 bases, with 13 bases sitting between them. CDR3 sequence reads: CSAKEAGYGELFF. DNA of the CDR3: TGCAGTGCTAAAGAGGCAGGGTACGGGGAGCTGTTTTTT.

J is TRBJ2-3 and V is TRBV24-1; D call uncertain. Per the germline V gene, CDR1 is KGHDR and CDR2 is SFDVKD. Trimming left V 6 bases short and J 4 bases short, with 4 bases between. There are 11 residues in the CDR3. The CDR3 loop is CATSTADTQYF. CDR3 sequence (DNA): TGTGCCACCAGTACCGCAGATACGCAGTATTTT.